These T cell receptor beta chains were read from a single sample in a study of control samples from healthy donors and cancer patients. The assay was immunoSEQ multiplex PCR, and TCRdb's table has in-frame clones only and misses some. This repertoire shows 95,000 to 100,000 clones, roughly four fifths found once; its top ten account for approximately 2%. The sample was blood. The receptors here all came from a man aged 60 to 69 in good health. Both conserved end residues are trimmed from each CDR3. Clone size is stated in some rows and not others, as once, few, many or a class when expanded.

v_gene: TRBV10-3; abundance: -; CDR3aa: AIRAGRTDTQY
v_gene: TRBV3-1/TRBV3-2; abundance: -; CDR3aa: ASRFVGTGELF
v_gene: TRBV7-2; abundance: -; CDR3aa: ASSPWGGNEQF
v_gene: TRBV30; abundance: -; CDR3aa: AWTAQLNTGELF
v_gene: TRBV14; abundance: few; CDR3aa: ASSSRTGPVFGNTIY
v_gene: TRBV7-8; abundance: -; CDR3aa: ASSLVGSPFYGYT
v_gene: TRBV5-1; abundance: -; CDR3aa: ASSLGLAGGLTDTQY
v_gene: TRBV4-1; abundance: few; CDR3aa: ASSQGYGGGYEQY
v_gene: TRBV5-5; abundance: -; CDR3aa: ASSLQSYNSPLH
v_gene: TRBV2; abundance: -; CDR3aa: ASRGNRGWAGNTIY
v_gene: TRBV29-1; abundance: once; CDR3aa: SVDTVGPPTPPDTQY
v_gene: TRBV28; abundance: -; CDR3aa: ASSPFLRDRGTRNTGELF
v_gene: TRBV30; abundance: -; CDR3aa: AWSREIQY
v_gene: TRBV4-1; abundance: -; CDR3aa: ASSQERGTSGSRYNEQF
v_gene: TRBV28; abundance: -; CDR3aa: ASSPRQGRLYEQY
v_gene: TRBV5-4; abundance: -; CDR3aa: ASSGAPAGYIQY
v_gene: TRBV7-8; abundance: -; CDR3aa: ASSPGAVYNEQF
v_gene: TRBV3-1/TRBV3-2; abundance: -; CDR3aa: ASSQLGGGQETQY
v_gene: TRBV18; abundance: -; CDR3aa: ASFTGTALSEAF
v_gene: TRBV5-1; abundance: -; CDR3aa: ASSSGTSGGASTDTQY
v_gene: TRBV3-1/TRBV3-2; abundance: -; CDR3aa: ASSPLAGSYEQY
v_gene: TRBV5-5; abundance: once; CDR3aa: ASSLAKGHYGYT
v_gene: TRBV28; abundance: -; CDR3aa: ASSNIPTNYGYT
v_gene: TRBV5-4; abundance: -; CDR3aa: ASRATGNDGNTIY
v_gene: TRBV5-1; abundance: -; CDR3aa: ASSGATENTEAF
v_gene: TRBV5-1; abundance: -; CDR3aa: ASSLDTGTKNIQY
v_gene: TRBV19; abundance: -; CDR3aa: ASSSRVRETQY
v_gene: TRBV5-4; abundance: -; CDR3aa: ASSLEKNQETQY
v_gene: TRBV9; abundance: -; CDR3aa: ASSEREKKPPNTEAF
v_gene: TRBV14; abundance: -; CDR3aa: ASSQDLAGVSYEQY
v_gene: TRBV30; abundance: -; CDR3aa: AWASVVPLEQY
v_gene: TRBV7-9; abundance: -; CDR3aa: ASSSGRSPNTGELF
v_gene: TRBV9; abundance: -; CDR3aa: ASSVSRGDISGNTIY
v_gene: TRBV7-9; abundance: medium-sized; CDR3aa: ASSPTRGYEQY
v_gene: TRBV24-1; abundance: once; CDR3aa: ATSDFRDSPYNEQF
v_gene: TRBV4-1; abundance: -; CDR3aa: ASSQGGPNTEAF
v_gene: TRBV5-5; abundance: -; CDR3aa: ASSWRTGSGTEAF
v_gene: TRBV11-1; abundance: few; CDR3aa: ASSRNAGSEQY
v_gene: TRBV2; abundance: -; CDR3aa: ASSESGGTKEQY
v_gene: TRBV4-2; abundance: -; CDR3aa: ASSQDMANPYNEQF
v_gene: TRBV30; abundance: once; CDR3aa: AWRTLSSGEQF
v_gene: TRBV4-1; abundance: -; CDR3aa: ASSQLGVATNEKLF
v_gene: TRBV5-6; abundance: -; CDR3aa: ASSLAGTTGELF
v_gene: TRBV3-1/TRBV3-2; abundance: -; CDR3aa: ASSPGTRYGYT
v_gene: TRBV6-1; abundance: -; CDR3aa: ASSDALGDWGNEQF
v_gene: TRBV27; abundance: -; CDR3aa: ASSPGLARETQY
v_gene: TRBV13; abundance: -; CDR3aa: ASSFGRPNEKLF
v_gene: TRBV7-9; abundance: -; CDR3aa: ASSLRGNYNSPLH
v_gene: TRBV11-3; abundance: -; CDR3aa: ASSAGTLTDDIQY
v_gene: TRBV6-4; abundance: -; CDR3aa: ASSELAGGLDSEQY